Presented here are 17 T cell receptor beta chains from one specimen sequenced in a study of cytomegalovirus exposure and HLA in healthy donors. Primers included in the PCR were 60 Vbeta and 13 Jbeta primers. Sequenced by immunoSEQ multiplex PCR; TCRdb stores in-frame clones only, minus some. The sample lists about 140,000 clones; 65% to 85% were seen once. Sequencing used PBMCs. All receptors derive from a man between 18 and 29 years old in good health and CMV-seronegative.

The rearrangement joins TRBV14 to TRBJ2-1; 9 bases match TRBD1. J was trimmed by 3 bases and V by 2 bases; bases with no gene match: 5. There are 16 residues in the CDR3. The germline V gene has CDR1 SGHDN and CDR2 FVKESK. The chain's CDR3 is CASSQTRTGVYNEQFF. The CDR3 bases are TGTGCCAGCAGCCAAACTCGGACAGGGGTCTACAATGAGCAGTTCTTC. Complete variable domain (other parts from reference TRBV14 and TRBJ2-1): EAGVTQFPSHSVIEKGQTVTLRCDPISGHDNLYWYRRVMGKEIKFLLHFVKESKQDESGMPNNRFLAERTGGTYSTLKVQPAELEDSGVYFCASSQTRTGVYNEQFFGPGTRLTVL.

The gene calls are TRBV6-4 and TRBJ2-2, with D possibly matching TRBD1 (6 bases). V gave up 6 bases and J gave up 4 bases, with 15 bases separating them. CDR1 MRHNA and CDR2 SNTAGT come from the germline V gene. This CDR3 spans 15 amino acids. CDR3 region: CASRRRDKSTGELFF. The CDR3 DNA is TGTGCCAGCAGGCGCCGGGACAAATCCACCGGGGAGCTGTTTTTT.

The V call is TRBV12-5, the J call TRBJ2-3; TRBD2 aligns across 7 bases. Trimming took 7 bases from V and 1 from J; bases not matched to a gene: 2. Germline assignment: CDR1 LGHNT and CDR2 FRNRAP. This CDR3 has 13 amino acids. The DNA for the CDR3 is TGTGCTAGTGTCCGGGGGGGCACAGATACGCAGTATTTT. It specifies CASVRGGTDTQYF.

The genes are TRBV4-3 and TRBJ1-4, with D unresolved. CDR1 is LGHNA and CDR2 is YSLEER in the germline V gene. V gave up 1 base and J gave up 8 bases, with 14 bases separating them. The CDR3 contains 15 residues. The CDR3, as DNA: TGCGCCAGCAGCCAAGTCGGGAAGTCCAAGGAAAAACTGTTTTTT. Its protein product is CASSQVGKSKEKLFF.

This clone was detected a few times. The rearrangement joins TRBV6-5 to TRBJ1-1; D remains unclear. Germline V lookup: CDR1 MNHEY, CDR2 SVGAGI. V lost 5 bases to trimming and J lost 1 base, with 5 bases between them. This CDR3 has 12 residues. CDR3 protein: CASSVANTEAFF. The CDR3 nucleotides read TGTGCCAGCAGTGTGGCGAACACTGAAGCTTTCTTT.

The chain is built from TRBV9 and TRBJ1-2; 9 positions agree with TRBD1. The germline gives CDR1 SGDLS, CDR2 YYNGEE. CDR3 length: 12 amino acids. After removal of 4 bases from V and 6 bases from J, the junction contained 1 base not matched to a gene. The CDR3 DNA sequence: TGTGCCAGCAGCCGACAGGGGGATGGCTACACCTTC. It encodes CASSRQGDGYTF.

The chain carries TRBV11-2 and TRBJ2-5, with 7 bases that match TRBD1. CDR1 SGHAT and CDR2 FQNNGV come from the germline V gene. The CDR3 is 15 residues long. Unmatched junction bases numbered 3, after V lost 1 base and J lost 1 base. CDR3 in amino acids: CASSLVRGPQETQYF. The DNA for the CDR3 is TGTGCCAGCAGCTTAGTAAGGGGGCCCCAAGAGACCCAGTACTTC.

In its sample, this clone was seen once. The chain uses TRBV4-3 and TRBJ2-2, with D possibly TRBD1 on 6 matching bases. V was cut by 1 base and J by 6 bases, with 24 bases left in between. CDR3 length: 19 amino acids. Germline values: CDR1 LGHNA, CDR2 YSLEER. The CDR3 DNA sequence: TGCGCCAGCAGCCAAGTGCTTTGGCTAGCCGGAGAGGGGGCCGGGGAGCTGTTTTTT. This gives the protein CASSQVLWLAGEGAGELFF.

The CDR3 region is CASSYSTTGNTEAFF. The CDR3 coding sequence is TGTGCCAGCAGTTACTCAACCACAGGGAACACTGAAGCTTTCTTT. This chain links TRBV6-5 with TRBJ1-1; possibly TRBD1 for D (5 bases). CDR1 is MNHEY, CDR2 SVGAGI, per germline. The CDR3 loop spans 15 amino acids. With 0 bases removed from V and 1 base from J, the gap between germline ends came to 9 bases.

The table lists this clone with a few counts. V usage is TRBV4-2 and J usage is TRBJ1-2, with D hard to call. CDR3 size: 13 residues. Germline-derived CDR1 and CDR2 are LGHNA and YNFKEQ. V was cut by 0 bases and J by 8 bases, with 10 bases left in between. CDR3 loop: CASSQDVRRGYTF. CDR3 bases: TGTGCCAGCAGCCAAGATGTGAGGAGGGGCTACACCTTC.

The chain uses TRBV27 and TRBJ1-2; TRBD1 might be the D (6 bases). The CDR3 runs to 13 residues. Trimming pared 8 bases from V and 5 bases from J, leaving 15 bases between. Germline CDR1 and CDR2: MNHEY and SMNVEV (reference sequence). The CDR3 loop reads CASRRGGGYGYTF. In nucleotides, the CDR3 is TGTGCCAGCCGTCGGGGAGGGGGGTATGGCTACACCTTC.

The V call is TRBV7-8, the J call TRBJ2-5; 7 bases are shared with TRBD1. Per germline, CDR1 SGHVS and CDR2 FQNEAQ. There are 14 residues in the CDR3. Trimming cost V 3 bases and J 4 bases; bases outside gene matches: 5. CDR3 bases: TGTGCCAGCAGCTTCCTGACAGGGATAGAGACCCAGTACTTC. It yields the protein CASSFLTGIETQYF.

The chain recombines TRBV6-5 with TRBJ1-1; perhaps TRBD1 as D (5 bases). The CDR3 runs 14 residues. Per germline, CDR1 MNHEY and CDR2 SVGAGI. V was pared by 6 bases and J by 1 base, with 12 bases between. CDR3 DNA sequence: TGTGCCAGCAGCCCTCTGGACAAGAACACTGAAGCTTTCTTT. Translation: CASSPLDKNTEAFF.

The chain employs TRBV13 and TRBJ1-3; 10 nucleotides agree with TRBD1. J gave up 2 bases and V 3 bases, and 7 bases lay outside the gene matches. Per the germline V gene, CDR1 is PRHDT and CDR2 is FYEKMQ (reference sequence). CDR3 length: 17 amino acids. The CDR3 here is CASSFRTGGLAGNTIYF. In nucleotides, the CDR3 is TGTGCCAGCAGCTTTAGGACAGGGGGGTTGGCTGGAAACACCATATATTTT.

This chain uses TRBV5-4 with TRBJ2-1; possibly TRBD1 for D (5 bases). The V gene lost 0 bases and the J gene lost 0 bases, with 7 bases spanning the gap. The germline V gene has CDR1 SGHNT and CDR2 YYREEE (reference sequence). CDR3 length equals 15 residues. CDR3 protein: CASSLDQGSYNEQFF. DNA of the CDR3: TGTGCCAGCAGCTTGGATCAGGGCTCCTACAATGAGCAGTTCTTC.

Only one count was recorded for this clone. V usage is TRBV4-1 and J usage is TRBJ1-5, with D possibly matching TRBD1 (5 bases). Germline CDR1 is MGHRA and CDR2 is YSYEKL. With 4 bases removed from V and 5 bases from J, the gap between germline ends came to 21 bases. The CDR3 length is 17 residues. CDR3 amino acids: CASSPWIRQGGDQPQHF. CDR3 DNA sequence: TGCGCCAGCAGCCCTTGGATTCGGCAGGGCGGCGATCAGCCCCAGCATTTT.

V is TRBV19 and J is TRBJ2-2, with 7 bases lining up with TRBD1. The CDR3 spans 13 residues. The germline CDR1 and CDR2 sequences are LNHDA and SQIVND (reference sequence). Trimming cost V 10 bases and J 5 bases; bases outside gene matches: 7. Here the CDR3 reads CATDNRGTGELFF. CDR3 in DNA: TGTGCCACCGACAACAGGGGTACCGGGGAGCTGTTTTTT.